The rows below give T cell receptor beta chains drawn from one sample of a study of blood T cells in healthy people across ages. TCRdb re-called the 5' RACE reads with MiXCR, one entry per CDR3 protein. Among about 830,000 distinct CDR3 sequences listed, roughly 50% were seen once. What was sequenced was blood. The receptor source for this set is a man between 25 and 39 years old in good health. CDR3s include the opening cysteine and the closing phenylalanine or tryptophan.

v_call cdr3_aa
TRBV20-1 CSARRGQGLSGELFF
TRBV10-2 CASSESRRTSVGELFF
TRBV6-2/TRBV6-3 CASSLPSGNPSEQYF
TRBV25-1 CASSEYTGLDSPLHF
TRBV20-1 CSAVGQGVYEQYF
TRBV20-1 CSATRQTAYEQYF
TRBV20-1 CSARSGGAYGYTF
TRBV12-3/TRBV12-4 CASSLISAAWETQYF
TRBV5-1 CASSPAASSYNEQFF
TRBV11-2 CASSPRGGHFNEQFF
TRBV3-1 CASSFHPGPQETQYF
TRBV4-3 CASSLSSYGNEQFF
TRBV3-1 CASSQDHTSTDEQFF
TRBV7-8 CASSFSLTDTQYF
TRBV28 CASRLWGSYSNPPQHF
TRBV2 CASSEVRTTNSPLHF
TRBV7-2 CATRASYNEQFF
TRBV25-1 CASSAPLGLAGDSSYEQYF
TRBV9 CASSEPWGAYNEQFF
TRBV3-1 CASSHPTGGIPFGTQYF
TRBV20-1 CSASGTGDSYEQYF
TRBV6-4 CASSSQAAGYNEQFF
TRBV7-3 CASSPGQNTGGLFF
TRBV7-7 CASSGDSTDTQYF
TRBV14 CASSRVRESEAFF
TRBV20-1 CSAWRDGNYEQYF
TRBV19 CASSILGDEQFF
TRBV28 CASSLRQGHPYEQYF
TRBV20-1 CSVLKPGYNQPQHF
TRBV29-1 CSVEYRGGRGEQFF
TRBV27 CASSHRQGIGYEQYF
TRBV9 CASSVTSGDGGTQYF
TRBV20-1 CSASALAGGSYEQYF
TRBV2 CASEPGTGKIPDTQYF
TRBV20-1 CSAEQETQYF
TRBV7-2 CASSVRQGGVGYTF